The 25 T cell receptor beta chains below all came from one sample that was sequenced in a study of CD8 T cells in ankylosing spondylitis. From the 5' RACE reads, TCRdb called clonotypes with MiXCR, one entry per CDR3 protein. The sample shows 100,000 to 150,000 distinct CDR3 sequences, 9.3% of them seen only once. Sequencing was performed on blood, either unsorted or a sorted T cell fraction (not recorded which). These receptors came from a male donor with ankylosing spondylitis or in good health (not recorded which).

This clonotype was observed at least ten times. The rearrangement uses TRBV5-6 and TRBJ1-3; D gene ambiguous. This CDR3 region has 14 residues. Trimming took off 3 bases at V and 0 bases at J, with 7 bases between the two ends. From germline, CDR1 is SGHDT and CDR2 YYEEEE. CDR3 sequence reads: CASSSWSSGNTIYF. The CDR3, as DNA: TGTGCCAGCAGCTCCTGGAGCTCTGGAAACACCATATATTTT.

This clonotype was seen at least ten times. The chain combines TRBV5-6 with TRBJ1-2; tentative D call: TRBD1 (6 bases). V was pared by 2 bases and J by 1 base, with 12 bases between. Germline-derived CDR1 and CDR2 are SGHDT and YYEEEE. The CDR3 is 15 amino acids. CDR3 sequence (DNA): TGTGCCAGCAGCTTTTTCGGGACAATTAACTATGGCTACACCTTC. Translated: CASSFFGTINYGYTF.

This clonotype has ten or more counts. The chain joins TRBV20-1 to TRBJ2-3; no reliable D call. Trimming took off 0 bases at V and 5 bases at J, with 15 bases between the two ends. This CDR3 contains 15 residues. Germline CDR1 reads DFQATT; CDR2 reads SNEGSKA (reference sequence). The CDR3 is CSARDLLSSGDTQYF. CDR3 DNA sequence: TGCAGTGCTAGAGATCTTCTAAGTTCAGGAGATACGCAGTATTTT.

The gene calls are TRBV6-1 and TRBJ1-5, with 7 bases matching TRBD1. CDR1 is MNHNS, CDR2 SASEGT, per germline. The CDR3 length is 18 residues. The V and J ends lost 6 bases and 3 bases, in that order; junction bases with no gene match: 17. CDR3 protein: CASSPSPRQGWFNQPQHF. In DNA form, the CDR3 reads TGTGCCAGCAGCCCATCCCCGCGACAGGGATGGTTCAATCAGCCCCAGCATTTT.

This clonotype was detected many times. The chain employs TRBV20-1 and TRBJ2-7; no firm D call. The V end was cut by 3 bases, the J end by 7 bases, with 7 bases between. The germline V gene encodes CDR1 DFQATT and CDR2 SNEGSKA (reference sequence). The CDR3 has 10 residues. The CDR3 nucleotides read TGCAGTGCTAGCCGGACGGAGCAGTACTTC. Translating it yields CSASRTEQYF.

The sample holds a few counts of this clonotype. J is TRBJ2-4 and V is TRBV12-3 or TRBV12-4, with 7 bases aligning to TRBD1. The CDR3 contains 12 residues. V gave up 5 bases and J gave up 9 bases; unmatched junction bases: 4. The CDR3 sequence: CASSEGAGIQYF. DNA for the CDR3: TGTGCCAGCAGTGAGGGGGCCGGCATTCAGTACTTC.

This clonotype has just a few counts. The chain recombines TRBV20-1 with TRBJ2-3; TRBD2 matches 10 bases. This CDR3 region has 16 residues. Per the germline V gene, CDR1 is DFQATT and CDR2 is SNEGSKA (reference sequence). V trimming: 0 bases; J trimming: 4 bases; junction bases outside the gene matches: 7. The CDR3 reads CSARDPAGGLPDTQYF. CDR3 coding DNA: TGCAGTGCTAGAGACCCAGCGGGAGGGCTTCCAGATACGCAGTATTTT.

This clonotype was counted at least ten times. The V gene is TRBV5-1, the J gene TRBJ2-1; D not certain. The CDR3 has 15 residues. The germline V and J ends were trimmed by 3 bases and 6 bases, with 16 bases remaining between them. CDR1 and CDR2 from the germline V gene are SGHRS and YFSETQ. CDR3 residues: CASSSGQNGPNEQFF. CDR3 sequence (DNA): TGCGCCAGCAGCTCCGGCCAAAACGGGCCCAATGAGCAGTTCTTC.

Of note for this clonotype: This clone may be a read error of a much larger clone one base away. The genes are TRBV29-1 and TRBJ1-1; no reliable D call. The length of the CDR3 is 13 residues. From germline, CDR1 is SQVTM and CDR2 ANQGSEA. With 7 bases removed from V and 3 bases from J, the gap between germline ends came to 15 bases. The CDR3: CSALRAEHTEAFF. For the CDR3, the DNA is TGCAGCGCTCTTAGGGCGGAGCACACTGAAGCTTTCTTT.

The V call is TRBV5-1, the J call TRBJ2-7, with 11 positions matching TRBD2. J was trimmed by 4 bases and V by 0 bases; bases with no gene match: 3. Germline CDR1 and CDR2: SGHRS and YFSETQ. This CDR3 has 15 amino acids. The DNA of the CDR3 is TGCGCCAGCAGCTTGGCCGGGACTAGCGGTTACGAGCAGTACTTC. Translated, it gives CASSLAGTSGYEQYF.

In its sample, this clonotype was seen many times. CDR3 in amino acids: CSASGSEQYF. CDR3 DNA sequence: TGCAGTGCTAGCGGTAGCGAGCAGTACTTC. V is TRBV20-1 and J is TRBJ2-7; D remains unclear. V was cut by 3 bases and J by 6 bases, with 6 bases left in between. The CDR3 covers 10 residues. Germline V gene sequence: CDR1 DFQATT, CDR2 SNEGSKA (reference sequence).

V gene TRBV9 combines with J gene TRBJ2-5; D is uncertain. Trimming left V 0 bases short and J 1 base short, with 7 bases between. CDR1 and CDR2 from the germline V gene are SGDLS and YYNGEE. The CDR3 is made up of 14 amino acids. The CDR3 nucleotides read TGTGCCAGCAGCGTAGAGGCCACCCAAGAGACCCAGTACTTC. It translates to CASSVEATQETQYF.

This clonotype was seen a few times. The chain combines TRBV6-2 or TRBV6-3 with TRBJ2-2, with TRBD2 matching over 8 bases. CDR3 length: 18 amino acids. The J segment lost 0 bases and the V segment lost 7 bases, leaving 13 bases of the junction unmatched. CDR1 is MNHEY and CDR2 is SVGEGT in the germline V gene. The CDR3 nucleotides are TGTGCCAGCACCCACCAGATCGGGAGGGGACCGAACACCGGGGAGCTGTTTTTT. Residues: CASTHQIGRGPNTGELFF.

This clonotype was detected ten times or more. The V gene is TRBV3-1, the J gene TRBJ2-1; 12 nucleotides agree with TRBD2. V lost 1 base, J lost 2 bases, and 21 bases stayed unmatched. The CDR3 is 23 residues long. Germline CDR1 and CDR2: LGHDT and YNNKEL (reference sequence). The CDR3 here is CASSQGPIFPDPGLAGPYNEQFF. As DNA, the CDR3 is TGTGCCAGCAGCCAAGGCCCCATTTTCCCGGACCCGGGACTAGCGGGCCCCTACAATGAGCAGTTCTTC.

The table lists this clonotype with a few counts. Here the CDR3 DNA reads TGCAGTGCGACTGTCCGTACAGGAGACGAAGCTTTCTTT. It encodes CSATVRTGDEAFF. This chain uses TRBV20-1 with TRBJ1-1; a possible D gene is TRBD1 (5 bases). Trimming cost V 6 bases and J 8 bases, with 19 bases left between them. The length of the CDR3 is 13 residues. CDR1 DFQATT and CDR2 SNEGSKA come from the germline V gene (reference sequence).

This clonotype was counted many times. The J gene is TRBJ2-5, the V gene TRBV6-5, with TRBD2 identical over 7 bases. CDR3 length: 18 amino acids. J was trimmed by 3 bases and V by 1 base; bases with no gene match: 14. Germline V CDR1 and CDR2: MNHEY, SVGAGI. CDR3 amino acids: CASSYWEGSQGEEETQYF. In DNA, the CDR3 is TGTGCCAGCAGTTACTGGGAGGGGTCGCAGGGCGAAGAAGAGACCCAGTACTTC.

This clonotype was found many times. The V call is TRBV7-9, the J call TRBJ2-5; D is undetermined. This CDR3 has 16 residues. V gave up 0 bases and J gave up 2 bases, with 13 bases separating them. Germline V gives CDR1 SEHNR, CDR2 FQNEAQ (reference sequence). The CDR3 bases are TGTGCCAGCAGCTTAGCTCTTTTAGGCAGGCAAGAGACCCAGTACTTC. As protein: CASSLALLGRQETQYF.

V is TRBV2 and J is TRBJ2-1; 11 nucleotides match TRBD2. The CDR3 runs 17 residues. Unmatched junction bases numbered 8, after V lost 7 bases and J lost 0 bases. Per germline, CDR1 SNHLY and CDR2 FYNNEI. The CDR3 sequence is CASTSGLAGSSYNEQFF. The CDR3 bases are TGTGCCAGCACCTCCGGACTAGCGGGTAGCTCCTACAATGAGCAGTTCTTC. Variable domain in full (rest from reference TRBV2 and TRBJ2-1): EPEVTQTPSHQVTQMGQEVILRCVPISNHLYFYWYRQILGQKVEFLVSFYNNEISEKSEIFDDQFSVERPDGSNFTLKIRSTKLEDSAMYFCASTSGLAGSSYNEQFFGPGTRLTVL.

This clonotype occurred many times. The rearrangement joins TRBV27 to TRBJ1-6; D ambiguous. The CDR3 consists of 12 residues. V was shortened by 1 base and J by 7 bases, with 2 bases between the two germline ends. CDR1 MNHEY and CDR2 SMNVEV come from the germline V gene (reference sequence). The CDR3 DNA reads TGTGCCAGCAGTTTATTAAATTCACCCCTCCACTTT. Its protein is CASSLLNSPLHF.

This clonotype was picked up many times. The genes are TRBV2 and TRBJ2-7, with TRBD2 matching 16 bases. CDR1 is SNHLY, CDR2 FYNNEI, per germline. The trim removed 6 bases at V and 13 bases at J, leaving 6 bases unmatched. This CDR3 region has 13 residues. The CDR3 loop reads CASRGTSGRASYF. Here the CDR3 DNA reads TGTGCCAGCAGAGGGACTAGCGGGAGGGCCTCCTACTTC.

This clonotype has ten or more counts. CDR3 sequence: CASIGGASGSPYNEQFF. In DNA form, the CDR3 reads TGTGCCAGCATTGGAGGGGCTAGCGGGAGTCCCTACAATGAGCAGTTCTTC. The chain uses TRBV12-3 or TRBV12-4 and TRBJ2-1, with 10 bases lining up with TRBD2. This CDR3 has 17 residues. Germline trimming cut 7 bases from V and 2 bases from J; bases unmatched to any gene: 11.

This clonotype was detected ten times or more. The rearrangement links TRBV6-2 or TRBV6-3 to TRBJ2-3, with a possible D match to TRBD2 (5 bases). Trimming took 6 bases from V and 4 from J, leaving 20 bases between them. This CDR3 has 16 residues. Germline V gene lookup returns CDR1 MNHEY and CDR2 SVGEGT. CDR3 bases: TGTGCCAGCAGGGCGTGGGCCGGGAAGGAGGCAGATACGCAGTATTTT. Its translation is CASRAWAGKEADTQYF.

About this clonotype itself: This may be a read error, as it is one base from a much larger clone. The chain joins TRBV29-1 to TRBJ2-3; 11 bases match TRBD2. Germline V CDR1 and CDR2: SQVTM, ANQGSEA. This CDR3 region has 15 residues. The CDR3 coding sequence is TGCAGCGTTGGGAGACTAGCGGGATTTACAGATACGCACTATTTT. Its protein product is CSVGRLAGFTDTHYF.

This clonotype was seen many times. CDR3 sequence reads: CASSRTDEANQPQHF. CDR3 nucleotide sequence: TGTGCCAGCAGCCGGACAGACGAGGCAAATCAGCCCCAGCATTTT. The chain links TRBV5-5 to TRBJ1-5, with D possibly matching TRBD1 (6 bases). V lost 4 bases to trimming and J lost 4 bases, with 15 bases between them. The CDR3 sequence is 15 residues long. Germline lookup yields CDR1 SGHKS and CDR2 YYEKEE (reference sequence). Full variable domain (remainder filled in from reference TRBV5-5 and TRBJ1-5): DAGVTQSPTHLIKTRGQQVTLRCSPISGHKSVSWYQQVLGQGPQFIFQYYEKEERGRGNFPDRFSARQFPNYSSELNVNALLLGDSALYLCASSRTDEANQPQHFGDGTRLSIL.

This clonotype was seen at least ten times. The chain joins TRBV7-9 to TRBJ2-1; possibly TRBD2 for D (5 bases). The CDR3 has 13 amino acids. Trimming cost V 11 bases and J 8 bases, with 19 bases left between them. Per germline, CDR1 SEHNR and CDR2 FQNEAQ (reference sequence). CDR3: CAGSSARGYEQFF. DNA for the CDR3: TGTGCCGGATCATCGGCACGGGGATATGAGCAGTTCTTC. The full variable domain, with the rest looked up from reference TRBV7-9 and TRBJ2-1, is DTGVSQNPRHKITKRGQNVTFRCDPISEHNRLYWYRQTLGQGPEFLTYFQNEAQLEKSRLLSDRFSAERPKGSFSTLEIQRTEQGDSAMYLCAGSSARGYEQFFGPGTRLTVL.